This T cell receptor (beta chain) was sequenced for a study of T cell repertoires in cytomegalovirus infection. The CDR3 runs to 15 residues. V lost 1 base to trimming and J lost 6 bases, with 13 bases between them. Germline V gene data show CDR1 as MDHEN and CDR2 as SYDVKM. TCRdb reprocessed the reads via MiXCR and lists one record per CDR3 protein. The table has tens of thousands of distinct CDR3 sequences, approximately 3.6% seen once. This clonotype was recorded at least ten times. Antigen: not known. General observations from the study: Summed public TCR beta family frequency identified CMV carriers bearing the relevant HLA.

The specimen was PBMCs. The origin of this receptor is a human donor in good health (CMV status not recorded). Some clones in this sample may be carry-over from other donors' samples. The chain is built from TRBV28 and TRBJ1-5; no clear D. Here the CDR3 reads CASSLLRETAQPQHF. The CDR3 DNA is TGTGCCAGCAGTTTATTGAGGGAGACGGCTCAGCCCCAGCATTTT.